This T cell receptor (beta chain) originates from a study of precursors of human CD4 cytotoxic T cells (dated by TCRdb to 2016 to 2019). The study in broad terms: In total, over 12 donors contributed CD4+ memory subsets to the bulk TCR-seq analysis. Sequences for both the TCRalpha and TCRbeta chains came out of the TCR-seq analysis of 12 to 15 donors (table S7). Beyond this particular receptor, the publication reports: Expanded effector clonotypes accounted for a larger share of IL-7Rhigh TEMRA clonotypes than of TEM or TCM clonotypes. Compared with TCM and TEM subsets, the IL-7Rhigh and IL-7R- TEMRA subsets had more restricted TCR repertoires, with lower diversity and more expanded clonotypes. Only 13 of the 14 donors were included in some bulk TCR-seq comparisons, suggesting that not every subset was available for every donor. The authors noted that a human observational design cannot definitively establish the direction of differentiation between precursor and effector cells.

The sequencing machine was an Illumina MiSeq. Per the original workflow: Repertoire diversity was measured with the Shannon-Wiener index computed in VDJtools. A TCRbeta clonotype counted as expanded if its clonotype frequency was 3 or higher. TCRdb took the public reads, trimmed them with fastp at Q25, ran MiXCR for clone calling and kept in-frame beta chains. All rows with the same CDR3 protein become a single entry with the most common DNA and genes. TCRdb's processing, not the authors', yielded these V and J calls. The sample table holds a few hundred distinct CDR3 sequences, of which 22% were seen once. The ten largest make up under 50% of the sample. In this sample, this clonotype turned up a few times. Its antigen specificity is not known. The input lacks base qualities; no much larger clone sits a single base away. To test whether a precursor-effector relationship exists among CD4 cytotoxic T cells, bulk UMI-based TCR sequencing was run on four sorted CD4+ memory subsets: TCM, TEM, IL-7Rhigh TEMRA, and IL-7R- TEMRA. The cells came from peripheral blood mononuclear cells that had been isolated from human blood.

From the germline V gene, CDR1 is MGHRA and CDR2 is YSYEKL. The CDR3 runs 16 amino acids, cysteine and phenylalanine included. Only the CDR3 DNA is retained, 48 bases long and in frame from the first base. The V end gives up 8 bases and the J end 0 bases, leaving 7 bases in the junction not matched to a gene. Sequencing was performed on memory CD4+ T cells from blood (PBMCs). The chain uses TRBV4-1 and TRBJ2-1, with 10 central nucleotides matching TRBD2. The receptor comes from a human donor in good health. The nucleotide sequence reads TGCGCCAGCGGGCTTAGCGGGAGGAGCTCCTACAATGAGCAGTTCTTC. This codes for CASGLSGRSSYNEQFF.